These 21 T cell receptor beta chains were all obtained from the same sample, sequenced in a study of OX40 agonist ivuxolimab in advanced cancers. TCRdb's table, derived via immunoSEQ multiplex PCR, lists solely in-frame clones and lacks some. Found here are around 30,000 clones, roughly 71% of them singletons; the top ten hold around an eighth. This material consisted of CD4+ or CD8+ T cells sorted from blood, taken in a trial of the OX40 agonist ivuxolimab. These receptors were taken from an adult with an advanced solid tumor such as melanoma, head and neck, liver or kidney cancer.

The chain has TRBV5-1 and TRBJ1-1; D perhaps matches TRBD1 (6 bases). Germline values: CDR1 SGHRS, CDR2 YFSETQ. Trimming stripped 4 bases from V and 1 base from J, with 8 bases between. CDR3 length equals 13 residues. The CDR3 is CASSQGGNTEAFF. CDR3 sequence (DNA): TGCGCCAGCAGCCAAGGGGGGAACACTGAAGCTTTCTTT.

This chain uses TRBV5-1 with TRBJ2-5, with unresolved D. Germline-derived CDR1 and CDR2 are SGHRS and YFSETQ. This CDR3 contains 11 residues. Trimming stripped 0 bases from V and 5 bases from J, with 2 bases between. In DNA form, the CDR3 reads TGCGCCAGCAGCTTGGAGGAGACCCAGTACTTC. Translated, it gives CASSLEETQYF.

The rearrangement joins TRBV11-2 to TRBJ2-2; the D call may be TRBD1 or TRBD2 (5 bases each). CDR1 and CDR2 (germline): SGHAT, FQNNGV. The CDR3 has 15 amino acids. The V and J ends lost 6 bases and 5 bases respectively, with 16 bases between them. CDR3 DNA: TGTGCCAGCAGAACAGTACGGGGCGGAACCGGGGAGCTGTTTTTT. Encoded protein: CASRTVRGGTGELFF.

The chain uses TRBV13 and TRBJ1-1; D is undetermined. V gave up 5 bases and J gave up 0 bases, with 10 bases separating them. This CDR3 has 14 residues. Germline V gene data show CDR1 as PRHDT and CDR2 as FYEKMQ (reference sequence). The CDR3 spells CASSRYNMNTEAFF. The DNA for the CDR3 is TGTGCCAGCAGCAGGTATAACATGAACACTGAAGCTTTCTTT.

As DNA, the CDR3 is TGTGCCAGCAGCTTAGGTAGCGGGGGGACCTACGAGCAGTACGTC. It is translated as CASSLGSGGTYEQYV. The V and J genes are TRBV7-2 and TRBJ2-7; 10 bases are a match to TRBD2. Germline lookup yields CDR1 SGHTA and CDR2 FQGNSA. The trim removed 1 base at V and 2 bases at J, leaving 2 bases unmatched. The CDR3 is made up of 15 amino acids.

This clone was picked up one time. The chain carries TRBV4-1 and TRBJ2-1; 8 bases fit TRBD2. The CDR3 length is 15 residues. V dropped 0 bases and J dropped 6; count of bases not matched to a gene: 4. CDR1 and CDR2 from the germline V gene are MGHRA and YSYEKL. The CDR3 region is CASSQDSGDGNEQFF. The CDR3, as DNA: TGCGCCAGCAGCCAAGATAGCGGGGACGGCAATGAGCAGTTCTTC.

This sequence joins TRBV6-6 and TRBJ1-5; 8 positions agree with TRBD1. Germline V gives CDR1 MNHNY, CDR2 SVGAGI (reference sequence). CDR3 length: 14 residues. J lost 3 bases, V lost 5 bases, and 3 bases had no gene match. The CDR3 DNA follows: TGTGCCAGCAGTCAACAGGGGGTCAATCAGCCCCAGCATTTT. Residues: CASSQQGVNQPQHF.

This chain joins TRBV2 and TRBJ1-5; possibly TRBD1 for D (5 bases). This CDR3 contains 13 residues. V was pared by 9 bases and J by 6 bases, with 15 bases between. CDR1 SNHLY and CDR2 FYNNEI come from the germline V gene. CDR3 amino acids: CASTVGGGQPQHF. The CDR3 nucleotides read TGTGCCAGTACGGTCGGCGGGGGTCAGCCCCAGCATTTT.

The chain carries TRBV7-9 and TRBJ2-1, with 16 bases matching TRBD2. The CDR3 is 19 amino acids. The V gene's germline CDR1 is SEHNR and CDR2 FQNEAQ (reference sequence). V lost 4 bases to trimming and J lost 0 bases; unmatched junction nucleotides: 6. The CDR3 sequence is CASSSPGLAGGSSYNEQFF. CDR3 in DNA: TGTGCCAGCAGCTCGCCGGGACTAGCGGGGGGGAGCTCCTACAATGAGCAGTTCTTC.

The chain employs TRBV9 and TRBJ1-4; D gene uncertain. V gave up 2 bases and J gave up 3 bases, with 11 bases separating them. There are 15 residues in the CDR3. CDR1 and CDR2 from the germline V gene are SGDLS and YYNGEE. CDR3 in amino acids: CASSVERDSNEKLFF. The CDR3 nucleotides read TGTGCCAGCAGCGTGGAACGGGATTCTAATGAAAAACTGTTTTTT.

The CDR3 protein is CASSLGAGNTGELFF. CDR3 sequence (DNA): TGCGCCAGCAGCTTAGGAGCGGGTAACACCGGGGAGCTGTTTTTT. The rearrangement links TRBV5-1 to TRBJ2-2, with D perhaps matching TRBD2 (6 bases). With 2 bases removed from V and 2 bases from J, the gap between germline ends came to 10 bases. Per germline, CDR1 SGHRS and CDR2 YFSETQ. The CDR3 covers 15 residues.

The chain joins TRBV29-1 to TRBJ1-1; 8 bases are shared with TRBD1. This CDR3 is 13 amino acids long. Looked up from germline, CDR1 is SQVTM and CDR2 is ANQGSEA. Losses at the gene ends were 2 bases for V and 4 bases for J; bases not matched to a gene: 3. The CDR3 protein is CSVETGGGTEAFF. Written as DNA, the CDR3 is TGCAGCGTTGAAACAGGGGGAGGCACTGAAGCTTTCTTT. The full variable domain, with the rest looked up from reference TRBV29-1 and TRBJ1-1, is SAVISQKPSRDICQRGTSLTIQCQVDSQVTMMFWYRQQPGQSLTLIATANQGSEATYESGFVIDKFPISRPNLTFSTLTVSNMSPEDSSIYLCSVETGGGTEAFFGQGTRLTVV.

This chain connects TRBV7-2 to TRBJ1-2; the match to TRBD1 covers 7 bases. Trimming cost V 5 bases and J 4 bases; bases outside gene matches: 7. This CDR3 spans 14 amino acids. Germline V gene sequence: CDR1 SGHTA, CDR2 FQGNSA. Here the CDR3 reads CASSMTGNGYGYTF. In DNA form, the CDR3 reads TGTGCCAGCAGCATGACAGGGAACGGCTATGGCTACACCTTC. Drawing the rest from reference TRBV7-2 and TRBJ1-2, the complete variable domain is GAGVSQSPSNKVTEKGKDVELRCDPISGHTALYWYRQSLGQGLEFLIYFQGNSAPDKSGLPSDRFSAERTGGSVSTLTIQRTQQEDSAVYLCASSMTGNGYGYTFGSGTRLTVV.

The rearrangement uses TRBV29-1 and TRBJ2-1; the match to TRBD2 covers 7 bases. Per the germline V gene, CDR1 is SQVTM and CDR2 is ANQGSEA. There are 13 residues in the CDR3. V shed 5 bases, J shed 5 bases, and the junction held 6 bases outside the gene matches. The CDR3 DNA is TGCAGCGTTCCGGGGGGTTATAACAATGAGCAGTTCTTC. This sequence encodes CSVPGGYNNEQFF.

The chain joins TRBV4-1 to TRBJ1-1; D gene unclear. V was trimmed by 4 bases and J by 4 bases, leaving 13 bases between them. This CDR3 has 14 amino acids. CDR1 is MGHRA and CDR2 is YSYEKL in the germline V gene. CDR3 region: CASSPGDPSTEAFF. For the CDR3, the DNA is TGCGCCAGCAGCCCCGGGGATCCCTCCACTGAAGCTTTCTTT.

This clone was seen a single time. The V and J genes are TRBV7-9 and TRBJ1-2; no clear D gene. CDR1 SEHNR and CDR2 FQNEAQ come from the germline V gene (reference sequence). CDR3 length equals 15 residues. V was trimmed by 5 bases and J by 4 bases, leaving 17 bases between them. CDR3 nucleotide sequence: TGTGCCAGCAGCGTAACACGGGGAGAACGCTATGGCTACACCTTC. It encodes CASSVTRGERYGYTF.

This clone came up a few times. CDR3 in DNA: TGTGCTAGTGGTTTAGACGGGAACCAGCAGTACGTC. It specifies CASGLDGNQQYV. The chain couples TRBV12-5 to TRBJ2-7; the D gene is possibly TRBD2 (5 bases). Germline CDR1 LGHNT, CDR2 FRNRAP. There are 12 residues in the CDR3. V lost 3 bases and J lost 8, with 11 bases in between.

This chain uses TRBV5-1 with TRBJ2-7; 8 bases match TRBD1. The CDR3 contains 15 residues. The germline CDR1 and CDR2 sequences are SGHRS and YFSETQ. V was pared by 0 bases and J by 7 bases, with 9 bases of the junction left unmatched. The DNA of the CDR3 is TGCGCCAGCAGCTTGGCGGGGGCAGGGGGCGGAGAGCAGTACGTC. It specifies CASSLAGAGGGEQYV.

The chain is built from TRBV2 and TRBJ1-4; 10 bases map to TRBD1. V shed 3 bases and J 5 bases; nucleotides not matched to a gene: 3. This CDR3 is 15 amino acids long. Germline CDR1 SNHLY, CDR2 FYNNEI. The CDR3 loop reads CASSDPGQGNEKLFF. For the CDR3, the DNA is TGTGCCAGCAGTGATCCGGGACAGGGGAATGAAAAACTGTTTTTT.

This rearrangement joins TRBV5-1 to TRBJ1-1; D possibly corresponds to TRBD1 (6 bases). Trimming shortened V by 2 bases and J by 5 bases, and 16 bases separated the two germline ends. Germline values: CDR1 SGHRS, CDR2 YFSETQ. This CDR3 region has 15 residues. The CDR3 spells CASSLLGGKNTEAFF. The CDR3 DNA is TGCGCCAGCAGCTTATTAGGGGGAAAAAATACTGAAGCTTTCTTT.

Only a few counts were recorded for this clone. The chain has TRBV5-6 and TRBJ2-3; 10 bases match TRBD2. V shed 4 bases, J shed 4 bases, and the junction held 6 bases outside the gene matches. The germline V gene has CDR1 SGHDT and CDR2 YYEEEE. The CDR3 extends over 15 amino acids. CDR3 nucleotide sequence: TGTGCCAGCAGCCATGAGCGGGGGGGACCAGATACGCAGTATTTT. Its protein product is CASSHERGGPDTQYF.